The text below deals with one TCR beta chain. Its antigen is unidentified. TCRdb's table, derived via immunoSEQ multiplex PCR, lists solely in-frame clones and lacks some. This table has around 990,000 clones, 77% appearing once. Germline V gives CDR1 MNHEY, CDR2 SVGAGI. Between the trimmed V and J ends, which lost 3 bases and 4 bases, there was a span of 12 bases. This CDR3 is built from 14 residues. The sample belongs to a study of shared clonotypes between healthy human individuals. Study-level results: A handful of donors had 5% to 6.5% of their naive CD4 clonotypes in common.

Sequenced input: memory CD4+ T cells from PBMCs. Subset reported: CD45RA-negative fraction. The origin of this receptor is a man aged 18-30 years in good health. Some clones in this sample may be carry-over from other donors' samples. The chain combines TRBV6-5 with TRBJ1-2, with D hard to call. The CDR3 DNA is TGTGCCAGCAGTTATCTCGACGGTGTCTATGGCTACACCTTC. Its protein is CASSYLDGVYGYTF.